The 3 T cell receptor beta chains presented below share a single source sample, sequenced in a study of cytomegalovirus exposure and HLA in healthy donors. 13 Jbeta primers and 60 Vbeta primers were used for the PCR. The method was immunoSEQ multiplex PCR; TCRdb's version includes in-frame clones alone and lacks a portion of them. The sample contains approximately 120,000 clones, about 86% of which appear only once. Specimen: PBMCs. The receptor source for this set is a woman younger than 45 in good health and CMV-seronegative.

This clone appeared a few times. The J gene is TRBJ1-4, the V gene TRBV4-3; weak D call: TRBD1 (6 bases). In germline, CDR1 is LGHNA, CDR2 YSLEER. The CDR3 sequence is 15 residues long. Trimming removed 0 bases at V and 7 bases at J, with 12 bases between. CDR3 sequence: CASSQDQTGSEKLFF. In nucleotides, the CDR3 is TGCGCCAGCAGCCAAGATCAAACAGGGTCTGAAAAACTGTTTTTT.

This chain connects TRBV4-1 to TRBJ2-7, with a tentative D call TRBD2 (6 bases). This CDR3 has 15 amino acids. The germline V gene has CDR1 MGHRA and CDR2 YSYEKL. The germline V and J ends were trimmed by 0 bases and 5 bases, with 14 bases remaining between them. In DNA, the CDR3 is TGCGCCAGCAGCCAAGATAGGACGACGGGGGACGAGCAGTACTTC. Translation gives CASSQDRTTGDEQYF.

A few counts support this clone. The gene calls are TRBV6-1 and TRBJ2-1, with TRBD2 matching over 8 bases. The CDR3 runs 14 residues. Looked up from germline, CDR1 is MNHNS and CDR2 is SASEGT. J gave up 9 bases and V 6 bases, and 10 bases lay outside the gene matches. CDR3 in amino acids: CASSAPGRVGEQFF. The CDR3 nucleotides are TGTGCCAGCAGCGCGCCCGGGAGGGTGGGTGAGCAGTTCTTC.